The rows below give T cell receptor beta chains drawn from one sample of a study of a mutant IDH1 vaccine in newly diagnosed glioma. Some clones are missing from TCRdb's copy, which holds only in-frame ones; the method was immunoSEQ multiplex PCR. The table shows approximately 54,000 clones, with roughly 80% occurring only once. Sequencing used PBMCs, obtained from a glioma patient treated with radiotherapy, temozolomide or both. These TCRs come from a man between 18 and 35 years old with glioma. CDR3s include the opening cysteine and the closing phenylalanine or tryptophan. The D gene is left open where the match is weak. Clone size, where shown, is once, few, many, or a class for clones that have expanded.

J gene: TRBJ1-3
D gene: .
clone size: .
V gene: TRBV23-1
CDR3 DNA: TGCGCCAGCAGTCACGGTGGTGGAAACACCATATATTTT
CDR3 protein: CASSHGGGNTIYF

J gene: TRBJ1-2
D gene: TRBD1
clone size: .
V gene: TRBV18
CDR3 DNA: TGTGCCAGCTCCCCGGGACAGAACTATGGCTACACCTTC
CDR3 protein: CASSPGQNYGYTF

J gene: TRBJ2-7
D gene: TRBD2
clone size: .
V gene: TRBV5-1
CDR3 DNA: TGCGCCAGCAGCTCTACTAGCGGGGCGTCCTACGAGCAGTACTTC
CDR3 protein: CASSSTSGASYEQYF

J gene: TRBJ1-1
D gene: .
clone size: .
V gene: TRBV19
CDR3 DNA: TGTGCCAGTAGTATAGACAGGGACACTGAAGCTTTCTTT
CDR3 protein: CASSIDRDTEAFF

J gene: TRBJ2-1
D gene: .
clone size: .
V gene: TRBV30
CDR3 DNA: TGTGCCTGGTTAAGGACAGGAGGGGGGAATGAGCAGTTCTTC
CDR3 protein: CAWLRTGGGNEQFF

J gene: TRBJ1-3
D gene: .
clone size: .
V gene: TRBV5-8
CDR3 DNA: TGTGCCAGCAGCTTGTTGGGGTCCGGCAGGTTGAGCTCTGGAAACACCATATATTTT
CDR3 protein: CASSLLGSGRLSSGNTIYF

J gene: TRBJ2-5
D gene: .
clone size: .
V gene: TRBV5-6
CDR3 DNA: TGTGCCAGCAGCTCGTATGAGACCCAGTACTTC
CDR3 protein: CASSSYETQYF

J gene: TRBJ2-2
D gene: .
clone size: .
V gene: TRBV27
CDR3 DNA: TGTGCCAGCGCCACTTTGACCGGGGAGCTGTTTTTT
CDR3 protein: CASATLTGELFF

J gene: TRBJ1-1
D gene: TRBD1
clone size: .
V gene: TRBV28
CDR3 DNA: TGTGCCAGCACCACCACCGGGACAGGGGCCCTCGGCACTGAAGCTTTCTTT
CDR3 protein: CASTTTGTGALGTEAFF

J gene: TRBJ1-3
D gene: .
clone size: .
V gene: TRBV14
CDR3 DNA: TGTGCCAGCAGCCGCACCTACAATTCTGGAAACACCATATATTTT
CDR3 protein: CASSRTYNSGNTIYF

J gene: TRBJ1-1
D gene: .
clone size: .
V gene: TRBV4-3
CDR3 DNA: TGCGCCAGCAGCCAAGATCGGTATGCCTATACCACTGAAGCTTTCTTT
CDR3 protein: CASSQDRYAYTTEAFF

J gene: TRBJ2-6
D gene: TRBD1
clone size: .
V gene: TRBV14
CDR3 DNA: TGTGCCAGCAGCTCCCGGGACAGGGCTGGGGCCAACGTCCTGACTTTC
CDR3 protein: CASSSRDRAGANVLTF

J gene: TRBJ1-1
D gene: .
clone size: .
V gene: TRBV11-2
CDR3 DNA: TGTGCCAGCAGCCGACAGGCCATGAACACTGAAGCTTTCTTT
CDR3 protein: CASSRQAMNTEAFF

J gene: TRBJ1-2
D gene: .
clone size: few
V gene: TRBV29-1
CDR3 DNA: TGCAGCGTTGGACAGGCCGATGGCTACACCTTC
CDR3 protein: CSVGQADGYTF

J gene: TRBJ2-7
D gene: .
clone size: .
V gene: TRBV27
CDR3 DNA: TGTGCCAGCAGTCGGGTCAGGCTAGACGAGCAGTACTTC
CDR3 protein: CASSRVRLDEQYF

J gene: TRBJ2-7
D gene: .
clone size: .
V gene: TRBV9
CDR3 DNA: TGTGCCAGCAGCGCCGCTAGCAGAGCCTACGAGCAGTACTTC
CDR3 protein: CASSAASRAYEQYF

J gene: TRBJ2-6
D gene: TRBD1
clone size: .
V gene: TRBV7-9
CDR3 DNA: TGTGCCAGCAGCTCCTACAGGGGGAATACCAACGTCCTGACTTTC
CDR3 protein: CASSSYRGNTNVLTF

J gene: TRBJ1-5
D gene: .
clone size: .
V gene: TRBV19
CDR3 DNA: TGTGCCAGTAGTACTGCGGGGGACGGTCGGGTGGGTCAGCCCCAGCATTTT
CDR3 protein: CASSTAGDGRVGQPQHF

J gene: TRBJ1-4
D gene: .
clone size: .
V gene: TRBV9
CDR3 DNA: TGTGCCAGCAGCGCCAGGGACGGCCTTGCAACTAATGAAAAACTGTTTTTT
CDR3 protein: CASSARDGLATNEKLFF

J gene: TRBJ2-3
D gene: TRBD2
clone size: .
V gene: TRBV5-1
CDR3 DNA: TGCGCCAGCAGCTCCCTAGCGGGCTCCGATACGCAGTATTTT
CDR3 protein: CASSSLAGSDTQYF

J gene: TRBJ1-5
D gene: .
clone size: .
V gene: TRBV6-6
CDR3 DNA: TGTGCCAGCCGGGATCCCAATCAGCCCCAGCATTTT
CDR3 protein: CASRDPNQPQHF

J gene: TRBJ1-3
D gene: .
clone size: .
V gene: TRBV5-6
CDR3 DNA: TGTGCCAGCAGCTTTGTGTCAACGGGACGGACAAACACCATATATTTT
CDR3 protein: CASSFVSTGRTNTIYF

J gene: TRBJ1-3
D gene: .
clone size: .
V gene: TRBV4-3
CDR3 DNA: TGCGCCAGCAGCCAAGCAACTCGCGGGGGGGGAAACACCATATATTTT
CDR3 protein: CASSQATRGGGNTIYF

J gene: TRBJ2-7
D gene: TRBD2
clone size: .
V gene: TRBV4-3
CDR3 DNA: TGCGCCAGCAGCCAAGGAGGCAGCGGGAGCGTAGTTTCCTACGAGCAGTACTTC
CDR3 protein: CASSQGGSGSVVSYEQYF

J gene: TRBJ2-7
D gene: .
clone size: .
V gene: TRBV30
CDR3 DNA: TGTGCCTGGACCCTCGGGGCGGGGCGCTACGAGCAGTACTTC
CDR3 protein: CAWTLGAGRYEQYF

J gene: TRBJ1-1
D gene: TRBD1
clone size: few
V gene: TRBV7-9
CDR3 DNA: TGTGCCAGCAGCCTGGGACAGGAGCACACTGAAGCTTTCTTT
CDR3 protein: CASSLGQEHTEAFF

J gene: TRBJ2-5
D gene: .
clone size: .
V gene: TRBV29-1
CDR3 DNA: TGCAGCGTTGAGGGGGTGAACCAAGAGACCCAGTACTTC
CDR3 protein: CSVEGVNQETQYF

J gene: TRBJ1-1
D gene: .
clone size: .
V gene: TRBV9
CDR3 DNA: TGTGCCAGCAGCGGAACAGGGAGCCGGACTGAAGCTTTCTTT
CDR3 protein: CASSGTGSRTEAFF

J gene: TRBJ2-3
D gene: .
clone size: .
V gene: TRBV7-7
CDR3 DNA: TGTGCTAGCAGCTTGGGCGGGGCCGTCACAGATACGCAGTATTTT
CDR3 protein: CASSLGGAVTDTQYF

J gene: TRBJ1-2
D gene: .
clone size: .
V gene: TRBV7-9
CDR3 DNA: TGTGCCAGCAGCCGTACAGTCTATGGCTACACCTTC
CDR3 protein: CASSRTVYGYTF

J gene: TRBJ2-3
D gene: TRBD2
clone size: .
V gene: TRBV7-9
CDR3 DNA: TGTGCCAGCAGCGTCGGGACTAGCGGCCCCACAGATACGCAGTATTTT
CDR3 protein: CASSVGTSGPTDTQYF

J gene: TRBJ2-5
D gene: TRBD2
clone size: .
V gene: TRBV7-2
CDR3 DNA: TGTGCCAGCAGCCCCGGACTAGCGGGGATCAACCAAGAGACCCAGTACTTC
CDR3 protein: CASSPGLAGINQETQYF

J gene: TRBJ2-7
D gene: .
clone size: .
V gene: TRBV27
CDR3 DNA: TGTGCCAGCAGTCCGAGGCAGAGCGCCTACGAGCAGTACTTC
CDR3 protein: CASSPRQSAYEQYF

J gene: TRBJ1-2
D gene: TRBD1
clone size: .
V gene: TRBV18
CDR3 DNA: TGTGCCAGCTCACCAACGGCCGCAGGGGGCAAGGGGGTTATTGGCTACACCTTC
CDR3 protein: CASSPTAAGGKGVIGYTF

J gene: TRBJ1-2
D gene: .
clone size: .
V gene: TRBV28
CDR3 DNA: TGTGCCAGCAGTTTCGGGCGGGGCTACACCTTC
CDR3 protein: CASSFGRGYTF

J gene: TRBJ1-2
D gene: .
clone size: once
V gene: TRBV10-3
CDR3 DNA: TGTGCCATCAGTGAGTCTGACAGAAACTATGGCTACACCTTC
CDR3 protein: CAISESDRNYGYTF

J gene: TRBJ1-3
D gene: .
clone size: .
V gene: TRBV7-8
CDR3 DNA: TGTGCCAGCAGCTTCCCAGGCCCCACCTCTGGAAACACCATATATTTT
CDR3 protein: CASSFPGPTSGNTIYF

J gene: TRBJ1-1
D gene: .
clone size: .
V gene: TRBV30
CDR3 DNA: TGTGCCTGGAGTGTTCAGGGGCCGGGTTCGGGGACTGAAGCTTTCTTT
CDR3 protein: CAWSVQGPGSGTEAFF

J gene: TRBJ1-2
D gene: .
clone size: .
V gene: TRBV30
CDR3 DNA: TGTGCCTCCCTCTCGCCGCACTGGGGGGGCTATGGCTACACCTTC
CDR3 protein: CASLSPHWGGYGYTF

J gene: TRBJ2-1
D gene: .
clone size: .
V gene: TRBV7-9
CDR3 DNA: TGTGCCAGCAGCACCCGGTCGGACTGGAGCTCCTACAATGAGCAGTTCTTC
CDR3 protein: CASSTRSDWSSYNEQFF

J gene: TRBJ1-2
D gene: TRBD1
clone size: .
V gene: TRBV6-5
CDR3 DNA: TGTGCCAGCAGTAAACAGGGGGCGGCCTATGGCTACACCTTC
CDR3 protein: CASSKQGAAYGYTF

J gene: TRBJ1-5
D gene: .
clone size: once
V gene: TRBV29-1
CDR3 DNA: TGCAGCGTTGGACAGGTCAATCAGCCCCAGCATTTT
CDR3 protein: CSVGQVNQPQHF

J gene: TRBJ1-2
D gene: TRBD1
clone size: .
V gene: TRBV28
CDR3 DNA: TGTGCCAGCAGTTTCGGAGACAGGGAGGGCGATGGCTACACCTTC
CDR3 protein: CASSFGDREGDGYTF

J gene: TRBJ2-2
D gene: TRBD2
clone size: .
V gene: TRBV29-1
CDR3 DNA: TGCAGCGTTGAACTAGCGGGAGGGCCTGGCGGGGAGCTGTTTTTT
CDR3 protein: CSVELAGGPGGELFF

J gene: TRBJ2-3
D gene: .
clone size: .
V gene: TRBV13
CDR3 DNA: TGTGCCAGCTCTCCCGGGCGGCTAAGTAGCACAGATACGCAGTATTTT
CDR3 protein: CASSPGRLSSTDTQYF

J gene: TRBJ1-1
D gene: TRBD1
clone size: .
V gene: TRBV28
CDR3 DNA: TGTGCCAGCCGCTTTACAGGGGGCTCCACTGAAGCTTTCTTT
CDR3 protein: CASRFTGGSTEAFF

J gene: TRBJ2-7
D gene: .
clone size: .
V gene: TRBV4-3
CDR3 DNA: TGCGCCAGCAGCCAGGTGGTAGGGACCTACGAGCAGTACTTC
CDR3 protein: CASSQVVGTYEQYF

J gene: TRBJ1-2
D gene: .
clone size: .
V gene: TRBV2
CDR3 DNA: TGTGCCAGCAGTGAAATCGACCTAACGACCGCCGAAGGCTACACCTTC
CDR3 protein: CASSEIDLTTAEGYTF